The present T cell receptor beta chain was sequenced within a study of early T cells in non-severe SARS-CoV-2 infection. Study background: The chains were unpaired, and the sequenced material was bulk RNA from unsorted whole blood.

Unique molecular identifiers were attached to individual cDNA molecules. TCRdb fed the 5' RACE reads into MiXCR, producing one record per CDR3 protein. The repertoire holds some 100,000 distinct CDR3 sequences, with roughly 15% as singletons. This clonotype was seen only a few times. Its antigen is not known. Study findings and constraints: Matching with VDJdb favored anti-spike CD8 responses (missing private and CD4 specificities).

Per germline, CDR1 SGHTA and CDR2 FQGTGA. V was pared by 4 bases and J by 4 bases, with 13 bases of the junction left unmatched. CDR3 length: 18 residues. V is TRBV7-3 and J is TRBJ1-4; TRBD1 matches at 9 bases. This clonotype was obtained from an adult who was a healthcare worker with PCR-confirmed SARS-CoV-2 infection or an uninfected control (not recorded which). Sequenced input: whole blood. This CDR3 is CASSSPGQGKVDNEKLFF. DNA for the CDR3: TGTGCCAGCAGCTCCCCGGGACAGGGAAAGGTTGATAATGAAAAACTGTTTTTT.